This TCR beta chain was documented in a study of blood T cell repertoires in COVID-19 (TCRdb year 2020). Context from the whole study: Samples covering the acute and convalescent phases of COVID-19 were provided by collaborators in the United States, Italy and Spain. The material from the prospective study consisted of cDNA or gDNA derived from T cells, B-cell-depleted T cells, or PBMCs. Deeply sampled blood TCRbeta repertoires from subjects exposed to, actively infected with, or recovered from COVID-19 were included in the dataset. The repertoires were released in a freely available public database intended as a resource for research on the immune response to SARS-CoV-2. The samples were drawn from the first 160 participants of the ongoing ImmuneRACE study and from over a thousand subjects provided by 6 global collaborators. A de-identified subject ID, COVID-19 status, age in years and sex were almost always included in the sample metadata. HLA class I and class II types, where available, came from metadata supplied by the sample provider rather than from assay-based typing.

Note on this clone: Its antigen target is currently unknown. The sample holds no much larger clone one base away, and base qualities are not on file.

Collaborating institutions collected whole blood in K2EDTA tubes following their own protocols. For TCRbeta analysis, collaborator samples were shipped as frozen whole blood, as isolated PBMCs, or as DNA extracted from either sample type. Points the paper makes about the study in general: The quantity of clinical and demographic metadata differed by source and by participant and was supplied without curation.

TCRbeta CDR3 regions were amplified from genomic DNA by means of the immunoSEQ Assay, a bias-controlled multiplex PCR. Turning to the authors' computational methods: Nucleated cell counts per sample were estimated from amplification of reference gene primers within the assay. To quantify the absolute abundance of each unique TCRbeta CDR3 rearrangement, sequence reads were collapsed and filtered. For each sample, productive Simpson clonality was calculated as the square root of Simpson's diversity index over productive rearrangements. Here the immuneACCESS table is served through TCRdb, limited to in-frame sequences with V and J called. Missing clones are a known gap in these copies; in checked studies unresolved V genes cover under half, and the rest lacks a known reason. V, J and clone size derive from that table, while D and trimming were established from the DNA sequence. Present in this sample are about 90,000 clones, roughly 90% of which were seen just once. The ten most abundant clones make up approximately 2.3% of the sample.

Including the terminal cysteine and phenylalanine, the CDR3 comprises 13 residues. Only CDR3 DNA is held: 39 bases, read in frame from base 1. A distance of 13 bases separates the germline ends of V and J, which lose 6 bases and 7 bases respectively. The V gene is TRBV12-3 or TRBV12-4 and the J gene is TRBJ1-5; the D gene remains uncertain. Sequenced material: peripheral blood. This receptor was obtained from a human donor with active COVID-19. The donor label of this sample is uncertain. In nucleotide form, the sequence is TGTGCCAGCAGCTCCAGCGTTTGGCAGCCCCAGCATTTT. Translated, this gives CASSSSVWQPQHF.